One sample yielded the 14 T cell receptor beta chains listed below, sequenced in a study of OX40 agonist ivuxolimab in advanced cancers. Clones were sequenced by immunoSEQ multiplex PCR, and TCRdb holds only the in-frame ones, with some missing. The sample holds roughly 48,000 clones; 83% are singletons and the top ten take approximately 1.1%. The source material was CD4+ or CD8+ T cells sorted from blood, sampled in a trial of the OX40 agonist ivuxolimab. These receptors all stem from an adult with an advanced solid tumor such as melanoma, head and neck, liver or kidney cancer.

This chain uses TRBV7-3 with TRBJ2-3; perhaps D is TRBD1 or TRBD2 (5 bases each). V was pared by 1 base and J by 0 bases, with 14 bases between. Germline V gene sequence: CDR1 SGHTA, CDR2 FQGTGA. CDR3 length: 17 residues. In nucleotides, the CDR3 is TGTGCCAGCAGCTTAAATGGGGGTCACCTTAGCACAGATACGCAGTATTTT. This codes for CASSLNGGHLSTDTQYF. The full variable domain, with the rest looked up from reference TRBV7-3 and TRBJ2-3, is GAGVSQTPSNKVTEKGKYVELRCDPISGHTALYWYRQSLGQGPEFLIYFQGTGAADDSGLPNDRFFAVRPEGSVSTLKIQRTERGDSAVYLCASSLNGGHLSTDTQYFGPGTRLTVL.

The gene calls are TRBV9 and TRBJ1-6; perhaps TRBD1 as D (5 bases). The length of the CDR3 is 14 residues. Between the trimmed V and J ends, which lost 4 bases and 3 bases, there was a span of 8 bases. Germline-derived CDR1 and CDR2 are SGDLS and YYNGEE. CDR3 DNA: TGTGCCAGCAGCCGGGGGGTCTATAATTCACCCCTCCACTTT. Its translation: CASSRGVYNSPLHF. The full variable domain, in which reference TRBV9 and TRBJ1-6 provide the parts outside the CDR3, is DSGVTQTPKHLITATGQRVTLRCSPRSGDLSVYWYQQSLDQGLQFLIQYYNGEERAKGNILERFSAQQFPDLHSELNLSSLELGDSALYFCASSRGVYNSPLHFGNGTRLTVT.

The rearrangement uses TRBV18 and TRBJ1-4; D is unresolved. The germline V and J ends were trimmed by 2 bases and 4 bases, with 5 bases remaining between them. Germline-derived CDR1 and CDR2 are KGHSH and LQKENI. There are 13 residues in the CDR3. Here the CDR3 DNA reads TGTGCCAGCTCACCAAGGTTTAATGAAAAACTGTTTTTT. This gives the protein CASSPRFNEKLFF.

J is TRBJ1-1 and V is TRBV7-2, with D possibly matching TRBD1 (5 bases). Per germline, CDR1 SGHTA and CDR2 FQGNSA. The CDR3 extends over 14 amino acids. With 3 bases removed from V and 3 bases from J, the gap between germline ends came to 11 bases. This chain's CDR3 is CASSFRGGDTEAFF. Written as DNA, the CDR3 is TGTGCCAGCAGCTTTCGTGGGGGGGACACTGAAGCTTTCTTT.

The chain recombines TRBV6-5 with TRBJ1-6; D not certain. V lost 5 bases and J 14 bases, leaving 19 bases between the germline ends. The CDR3 runs 14 residues. The germline CDR1 and CDR2 sequences are MNHEY and SVGAGI. CDR3 region: CASSPPDARAALHF. As DNA, the CDR3 is TGTGCCAGCAGTCCCCCGGACGCTCGAGCCGCCCTCCACTTT.

The V call is TRBV2, the J call TRBJ1-5; 9 nucleotides agree with TRBD1. Per germline, CDR1 SNHLY and CDR2 FYNNEI. The CDR3 totals 15 residues. V lost 8 bases, J lost 3 bases, and 8 bases stayed unmatched. The CDR3 is CASLKGQGLNQPQHF. The CDR3 coding sequence is TGTGCCAGCCTAAAAGGACAGGGGCTCAATCAGCCCCAGCATTTT.

J is TRBJ2-5 and V is TRBV25-1; D call uncertain. The V gene lost 4 bases and the J gene lost 6 bases, with 15 bases spanning the gap. Germline lookup yields CDR1 MGHDK and CDR2 SYGVNS. CDR3 length equals 14 residues. CDR3 protein: CASSAPESFKTQYF. The CDR3 bases are TGTGCCAGCAGTGCTCCTGAGAGTTTTAAGACCCAGTACTTC. Full variable domain (outside the CDR3, taken from reference TRBV25-1 and TRBJ2-5): EADIYQTPRYLVIGTGKKITLECSQTMGHDKMYWYQQDPGMELHLIHYSYGVNSTEKGDLSSESTVSRIRTEHFPLTLESARPSHTSQYLCASSAPESFKTQYFGPGTRLLVL.

This chain joins TRBV21-1 and TRBJ1-1. TRBV21-1 constitutes a pseudogene. The CDR3 extends over 18 amino acids. DNA for the CDR3: TGTGCCAGCAGCCCGTCCGCGGGAGGCCTCCCCATGAACACTGAAGCTTTCTTT. Amino acids: CASSPSAGGLPMNTEAFF.

The gene calls are TRBV4-2 and TRBJ2-3; 8 positions agree with TRBD2. This CDR3 region has 15 residues. V dropped 0 bases and J dropped 5; count of bases not matched to a gene: 4. Per the germline V gene, CDR1 is LGHNA and CDR2 is YNFKEQ. CDR3: CASSQDPGGRDTQYF. CDR3 DNA sequence: TGTGCCAGCAGCCAAGATCCGGGGGGGCGAGATACGCAGTATTTT.

The chain combines TRBV7-9 with TRBJ2-1; TRBD1 is a possible D gene (5 bases). V dropped 5 bases and J dropped 6 bases, with 11 bases sitting between them. Germline V gives CDR1 SEHNR, CDR2 FQNEAQ (reference sequence). The CDR3 loop spans 13 amino acids. The CDR3: CASSPKGPNEQFF. The DNA for the CDR3 is TGTGCCAGCAGCCCAAAGGGGCCCAATGAGCAGTTCTTC.

This chain uses TRBV27 with TRBJ2-5, with TRBD2 matching 7 bases. The CDR3 covers 14 residues. Trimming removed 3 bases from V and 5 bases from J; junction bases left unmatched: 6. CDR1 and CDR2 (germline): MNHEY, SMNVEV (reference sequence). The CDR3 is CASSLVGGGETQYF. CDR3 DNA: TGTGCCAGCAGTTTGGTCGGGGGAGGGGAGACCCAGTACTTC.

The chain carries TRBV7-2 and TRBJ2-1; TRBD2 is a possible D gene (6 bases). The CDR3 spans 16 residues. The V gene lost 7 bases and the J gene lost 0 bases, with 16 bases spanning the gap. Germline V gene lookup returns CDR1 SGHTA and CDR2 FQGNSA. The CDR3 region has the DNA TGTGCCAGCAACGAGGAAGCGGGTATCTCCTACAATGAGCAGTTCTTC. Encoded protein: CASNEEAGISYNEQFF.

This clone occurred a few times. The V call is TRBV4-3, the J call TRBJ2-6, with D perhaps TRBD1 (6 bases). The CDR3 runs to 18 residues. Germline lookup yields CDR1 LGHNA and CDR2 YSLEER. V was trimmed by 4 bases and J by 0 bases, leaving 16 bases between them. The CDR3 sequence is CASSPSPGGSSGANVLTF. The CDR3 nucleotides are TGCGCCAGCAGCCCTAGCCCTGGGGGCAGCTCTGGGGCCAACGTCCTGACTTTC.

This chain connects TRBV29-1 to TRBJ1-1; D is undetermined. Deletions cut 4 bases from V and 0 bases from J, with 15 bases between. Germline V gene lookup returns CDR1 SQVTM and CDR2 ANQGSEA. This CDR3 has 15 residues. CDR3 sequence reads: CSVAARSMMNTEAFF. The CDR3 nucleotides read TGCAGCGTTGCGGCCCGCTCTATGATGAACACTGAAGCTTTCTTT.